The 8 T cell receptor beta chains listed next were all sequenced from one sample in a study of beta chain features in type 1 diabetes. Every isolated RNA sample was fully reverse transcribed, so sequencing captured expressed TCRB transcripts. Clones were sequenced by immunoSEQ multiplex PCR, and TCRdb holds only the in-frame ones, with some missing. In the table there are fewer than 900,000 clones, 15% to 20% of which are singletons. Source material: naive CD4+ T cells from blood. These receptors came from a woman under 30 in good health.

Worth noting for this clone: The sample carries other DNA sequences with the same CDR3. The chain couples TRBV6-6 to TRBJ2-6; D uncertain. Trimming took off 6 bases at V and 1 base at J, with 4 bases between the two ends. This CDR3 has 13 residues. Germline V gene lookup returns CDR1 MNHNY and CDR2 SVGAGI (reference sequence). The DNA of the CDR3 is TGTGCCAGCAGAGTATCTGGGGCCAACGTCCTGACTTTC. It yields the protein CASRVSGANVLTF.

This clone was found a few times. This rearrangement joins TRBV27 to TRBJ1-1; D gene uncertain. Looked up from germline, CDR1 is MNHEY and CDR2 is SMNVEV (reference sequence). The V end lost 1 base, the J end lost 1 base, and 10 bases lay between the germline ends. This CDR3 is 15 amino acids long. Here the CDR3 reads CASSLYWRGNTEAFF. CDR3 nucleotide sequence: TGTGCCAGCAGTTTATACTGGCGAGGGAACACTGAAGCTTTCTTT.

There are a few counts of this clone. V is TRBV4-3 and J is TRBJ2-5, with 11 bases identical to TRBD2. The V segment lost 4 bases and the J segment 2 bases; nucleotides outside the gene matches: 12. The length of the CDR3 is 18 residues. Germline CDR1 is LGHNA and CDR2 is YSLEER. This CDR3 is CASSRIAGGLGRQETQYF. Here the CDR3 DNA reads TGCGCCAGCAGCCGCATAGCGGGAGGGCTTGGCAGGCAAGAGACCCAGTACTTC.

The rearrangement uses TRBV23-1 and TRBJ2-5; 9 positions agree with TRBD1. TRBV23-1 is an open reading frame whose function is uncertain. The CDR3 length is 16 residues. V was clipped by 8 bases and J by 2 bases; unmatched bases: 12. The CDR3, as DNA: TGCGCCAGCGACCCCTCCGGGACAGGGAGACAAGAGACCCAGTACTTC. This encodes CASDPSGTGRQETQYF.

The sample holds a few counts of this clone. The chain carries TRBV7-2 and TRBJ1-1; D remains ambiguous. The germline gives CDR1 SGHTA, CDR2 FQGNSA. The CDR3 is 15 amino acids. V lost 0 bases, J lost 0 bases, and 8 bases lay in between. The CDR3 DNA is TGTGCCAGCAGCTTAGCGGTTGGCCTGAACACTGAAGCTTTCTTT. It is translated as CASSLAVGLNTEAFF.

This chain joins TRBV29-1 and TRBJ1-5; the D gene is possibly TRBD1 (6 bases). The V end was cut by 5 bases, the J end by 2 bases, with 10 bases between. Germline V gene lookup returns CDR1 SQVTM and CDR2 ANQGSEA. This CDR3 comprises 13 residues. CDR3 nucleotide sequence: TGCAGCGTTTCACAGGGTGGCAATCAGCCCCAGCATTTT. It translates to CSVSQGGNQPQHF.

In this sample, this clone turned up a few times. This chain links TRBV10-3 with TRBJ2-3; D remains ambiguous. This CDR3 has 13 amino acids. The V gene lost 3 bases and the J gene lost 2 bases, with 6 bases spanning the gap. Germline V gives CDR1 ENHRY, CDR2 SYGVKD. The CDR3 spells CAISDTFTDTQYF. The DNA of the CDR3 is TGTGCCATCAGTGATACCTTCACAGATACGCAGTATTTT.

This clone was observed a few times. This chain uses TRBV6-5 with TRBJ1-1; unclear D gene. The CDR3 has 13 amino acids. Per the germline V gene, CDR1 is MNHEY and CDR2 is SVGAGI. The V end lost 6 bases, the J end lost 4 bases, and 12 bases lay between the germline ends. CDR3 protein: CASSQPTVTEAFF. In nucleotides, the CDR3 is TGTGCCAGCAGCCAACCTACGGTCACTGAAGCTTTCTTT.